The T cell receptor beta chain described here comes from a study of circulating CD8 cells and anti-PD-1 response in melanoma. Across the whole study: Treatment was intravenous nivolumab at 3 mg/kg every 2 weeks.

Notes on the study in general: Generally, no replicate experiments were performed. Clonotype sharing was highest between DPOS and TIGIT subsets. Only baseline and M1 samples entered the published repertoire comparisons.

In its sample, this clonotype ranks as medium-sized. The antigen is unknown. TCR libraries were prepared from around 15 ng of total RNA with the QIAseq Immune Repertoire TCR panel. TCRdb re-derived calls from the reads in MiXCR, one entry per CDR3 protein. The sample contains about 680 distinct CDR3 sequences, roughly 9.1% of which appear only once. V shed 2 bases, J shed 8 bases, and the junction held 4 bases outside the gene matches. The length of the CDR3 is 13 residues. Germline CDR1 reads MGHDK; CDR2 reads SYGVNS. Live CD3+CD8+TCRalphabeta+ cells were sorted into four subsets by PD-1 and/or TIGIT.

Sequencing was performed on CD8+ T cells from PBMCs, taken at baseline or after one month of anti-PD-1 therapy (not recorded which). The receptor was isolated from a human donor with melanoma. V gene TRBV25-1 combines with J gene TRBJ1-2; 8 positions match TRBD1. The CDR3, as DNA: TGTGCCAGCAGTGAACCCAGGGGGCGCGGCTACACCTTC. It specifies CASSEPRGRGYTF.